One T cell receptor beta chain is described in this entry. What it binds is not known. These data originate in a study of Graves' ophthalmopathy and Graves' hyperthyroidism. Study at large: In this cohort's terms, stable hyperthyroidism meant no ophthalmopathy by 18 months of follow-up. Study conclusions and caveats: At about 69% sensitivity and approximately 72% specificity, the model predicted progression of the ophthalmopathy.

V lost 2 bases to trimming and J lost 8 bases; unmatched junction nucleotides: 8. CDR3 length equals 15 residues. Germline V gene lookup returns CDR1 MNHNY and CDR2 SVGAGI (reference sequence). RNA served as the template for amplifying TCR beta CDR3 regions. HTBI-primed first-round RT-PCR preceded second-round multiplex PCR. MiXCR was run by TCRdb on the multiplex PCR reads, yielding one entry per CDR3 protein. Here the sample spans approximately 1.2 million distinct CDR3 sequences, less than 45% being singletons. Certain patients, namely those with other autoimmune diseases, uncontrolled infections, pregnancy or lactation, were excluded. Symptoms, serum thyroxine and TRAb, thyroid ultrasound, and orbital computed tomography formed the diagnostic basis.

The TCR was taken from an adult man with Graves' hyperthyroidism. The specimen sequenced was peripheral blood or thyroid tissue (not recorded which). The J gene is TRBJ2-2, the V gene TRBV6-6; 7 bases are shared with TRBD1. The CDR3 protein is CASSYDSDRDGELFF. CDR3 sequence (DNA): TGTGCCAGCAGTTACGACTCTGACAGGGATGGGGAGCTGTTTTTT.